This TCR beta chain was sequenced for a study of PD-L1 blockade in urothelial cancer. At the level of the study: Of some 28 patients, around 26 were males with bladder-origin urothelial cancer. Median T cell yield per blood sample was about 140,000 cells. Overall study findings and caveats: Tumor-associated TCR clones expanded more in blood at 3 weeks in patients with durable benefit.

Described time point: peripheral blood 6 weeks after treatment start. Metastatic or locally advanced urothelial carcinoma was present in the patients. Points on this clone: The antigen is not known.

Trimming took off 0 bases at V and 0 bases at J, with 13 bases between the two ends. Germline assignment: CDR1 SGHNT and CDR2 YYREEE (reference sequence). The CDR3 extends over 17 amino acids. Data came from immunoSEQ multiplex PCR; TCRdb stores just in-frame clones and leaves some out. The sample lists approximately 91,000 clones, less than 90% occurring once. This clonotype was obtained from a man aged 65-85 years with urothelial cancer. This rearrangement joins TRBV5-4 to TRBJ1-3; tentative D call: TRBD1 (6 bases). The source material was PBMCs, sampled around atezolizumab (anti-PD-L1) treatment. The CDR3 DNA reads as TGTGCCAGCAGCTTGGGGGGGCAGGCGGTCTCTGGAAACACCATATATTTT. It is translated as CASSLGGQAVSGNTIYF.